This paragraph covers one TCR beta chain sequence. Trimming removed 5 bases from V and 3 bases from J, with 10 bases in between. Germline V gene sequence: CDR1 LNHDA, CDR2 SQIVND (reference sequence). The CDR3 spans 14 residues. The data stem from a study of blood T cell repertoires in COVID-19. Overall study: The study drew acute and convalescent COVID-19 samples from the United States, Italy and Spain. From T cells, B-cell-depleted T cells, or PBMCs came the material, which was cDNA or gDNA.

Patients at the Seattle site were enrolled during active infection and followed longitudinally. TCRdb's copy holds only in-frame clones and misses some; the assay was immunoSEQ multiplex PCR. Of nearly 350,000 clones listed, about 87% are singletons. Material: peripheral blood. The clonotype comes from a woman between 50 and 59 years old with COVID-19, enrolled during active disease. The chain combines TRBV19 with TRBJ1-4, with D hard to call. CDR3 nucleotide sequence: TGTGCCAGTAGTTACGCGGGTCCTAATGAAAAACTGTTTTTT. Residues: CASSYAGPNEKLFF.